A selection of T cell receptor beta chains follows, all from one sample in a study of cytomegalovirus exposure and HLA in healthy donors. Clones were read by immunoSEQ multiplex PCR, and TCRdb kept only the in-frame ones, dropping some. The sample lists 70,000 to 95,000 clones; about 75% were seen once. Input material: PBMCs. The receptors derive from a man aged 30-40 years in good health and CMV-seropositive. Each CDR3 is given with its conserved first and last residue. D genes are given only for firm matches. Clone size is given for some rows only: seen once, a few or many times, or a class if the clone is expanded.

J gene	V gene	clone size	D gene	CDR3 DNA	CDR3 protein
TRBJ2-1	TRBV10-3	few	TRBD2	TGTGCCATCAAGAGCCTAGCGGGGGGTAATGAGCAGTTCTTC	CAIKSLAGGNEQFF
TRBJ1-2	TRBV23-1	-	TRBD1	TGCGCCAGCAGTCCACCAACCAGGGGGCCTATCTATGGCTACACCTTC	CASSPPTRGPIYGYTF
TRBJ1-2	TRBV9	-	TRBD1	TGTGCCAGCAGCGGACAGGGCTATGGCTACACCTTC	CASSGQGYGYTF
TRBJ2-7	TRBV4-2	-	-	TGTGCCAGCAGCCGTTATAAACCGGGACACCCGACAGGCTCCTACGAGCAGTACTTC	CASSRYKPGHPTGSYEQYF
TRBJ1-2	TRBV2	-	-	TGTGCCAGCAGTGAACGGCAGGGTGGCTATGGCTACACCTTC	CASSERQGGYGYTF
TRBJ2-7	TRBV4-2	medium-sized	TRBD2	TGTGCCAGCAGCCAAGATGGGGCTAGCGGGGGATACGAGCAGTACTTC	CASSQDGASGGYEQYF
TRBJ1-2	TRBV6-1	many	-	TGTGCCAGCAGTGAGGGCAGTTACAACTATGGCTACACCTTC	CASSEGSYNYGYTF
TRBJ2-5	TRBV28	-	TRBD2	TGTGCCAGCAGTTCCGGGGGGACCCAAGAGACCCAGTACTTC	CASSSGGTQETQYF
TRBJ1-3	TRBV27	-	-	TGTGCCAGCAGACTTTCAGGATTCTCTGGAAACACCATATATTTT	CASRLSGFSGNTIYF
TRBJ2-3	TRBV4-2	-	TRBD1	TGTGCCAGCAGCCACGCACCGGGACAGGGTTTCACAGATACGCAGTATTTT	CASSHAPGQGFTDTQYF
TRBJ2-5	TRBV5-6	once	-	TGTGCCAGCAGCTTGGGGAGGCAGGGGCGGCTAGAGACCCAGTACTTC	CASSLGRQGRLETQYF
TRBJ2-3	TRBV6-5	-	TRBD2	TGTGCCACCTCGTCGGGGGGGTCCACAGATACGCAGTATTTT	CATSSGGSTDTQYF
TRBJ1-5	TRBV2	few	-	TGTGCCAGCAGTGATGTGGGGCTAGGCAATCAGCCCCAGCATTTT	CASSDVGLGNQPQHF
TRBJ2-7	TRBV4-1	-	-	TGCGCCAGCAGCCAGCAGTCGACGGGGTACGAGCAGTACTTC	CASSQQSTGYEQYF
TRBJ1-5	TRBV19	-	TRBD1	TGTGCCAGTAGTATTAATCTAGGGGGCCTTAGCAATCAGCCCCAGCATTTT	CASSINLGGLSNQPQHF
TRBJ2-7	TRBV19	-	TRBD1	TGTGCCAGTAGTTCGGACAGGGATGGGATTTACGAGCAGTACTTC	CASSSDRDGIYEQYF
TRBJ2-2	TRBV4-3	-	-	TGCGCCAGCAGCCAAGATTTTAGGGGTGGGGAGCTGTTTTTT	CASSQDFRGGELFF
TRBJ1-3	TRBV23-1	-	TRBD1	TGCGCGGCAGGGGACAGGGCTACCTCTGGAAACACCATATATTTT	CAAGDRATSGNTIYF
TRBJ2-1	TRBV6-1	-	TRBD2	TGTGCCAGCGCGGCTAGCGGATACAATGAGCAGTTCTTC	CASAASGYNEQFF
TRBJ2-5	TRBV28	-	-	TGTGCCAGCAGTGGAGGCGTCCAAGAGACCCAGTACTTC	CASSGGVQETQYF
TRBJ1-1	TRBV19	-	-	TGTGCCAGTAGCGTTTCATCAGGTAGCACTGAAGCTTTCTTT	CASSVSSGSTEAFF
TRBJ1-2	TRBV11-2	-	TRBD1	TGTGCCAGCAGCACACAGGGGAGCTATACTAACTATGGCTACACCTTC	CASSTQGSYTNYGYTF
TRBJ2-3	TRBV14	-	-	TGTGCCAGCAGCCAATTGAAACAGGGCGGGGGAGATACGCAGTATTTT	CASSQLKQGGGDTQYF
TRBJ1-3	TRBV7-9	-	-	TGTTCCAGCAGCTCTCCGGGGGACTCTGGAAACACCATATATTTT	CSSSSPGDSGNTIYF
TRBJ1-1	TRBV15	many	-	TGTGCCACCAGCAGAGTGTATACAGGTGCTAAGAACACTGAAGCTTTCTTT	CATSRVYTGAKNTEAFF
TRBJ2-5	TRBV4-1	-	-	TGCGCCAGCAGCCAAGATCCAGGGGCGTTGGGAGAGACCCAGTACTTC	CASSQDPGALGETQYF
TRBJ1-3	TRBV7-8	-	TRBD1	TGTGCCAGCAGCTCGATACATACAGGGGCTGGAAACACTATATATTTT	CASSSIHTGAGNTIYF
TRBJ1-1	TRBV27	-	-	TGTGCCAGCAGGGAGACAGCTATGAACACTGAAGCTTTCTTT	CASRETAMNTEAFF
TRBJ2-6	TRBV7-2	-	-	TGTGCCAGCAGCTCAGAGACAGGACCCTCTGGGGCCAACGTCCTGACTTTC	CASSSETGPSGANVLTF
TRBJ2-7	TRBV6-5	-	-	TGTGCCAGCAGTTACTCGTCGACAACATACGAGCAGTACTTC	CASSYSSTTYEQYF
TRBJ1-1	TRBV7-9	-	-	TGTGCCAGCAGCCAGGGGACCTTTGAAGCTTTCTTT	CASSQGTFEAFF
TRBJ2-1	TRBV11-2	-	TRBD1	TGTGCCAGCAGCTCAGGACAGGTGAGATACAATGAGCAGTTCTTC	CASSSGQVRYNEQFF
TRBJ2-7	TRBV7-9	-	-	TGTGCCAGCAGCCCCTGGGAGGGGGGACTCGAGCAGTACTTC	CASSPWEGGLEQYF
TRBJ2-7	TRBV7-8	-	TRBD1	TGTGCCAGCAGCTTAGTGGGACAGTCCTACGAGCAGTACTTC	CASSLVGQSYEQYF
TRBJ1-5	TRBV2	-	-	TGTGCCAGCAGTCGCCGGACGACGGGGGGTTATAGCAATCAGCCCCAGCATTTT	CASSRRTTGGYSNQPQHF
TRBJ2-3	TRBV6-4	-	TRBD2	TGTGCCAGCAGTGAATTAGCGGGGGGGCGCACAGATACGCAGTATTTT	CASSELAGGRTDTQYF
TRBJ2-7	TRBV7-6	-	TRBD1	TGTGCCAGCAGCTTATCGGACAGGGCCAATCCGTCCCGGTACGAGCAGTACTTC	CASSLSDRANPSRYEQYF
TRBJ2-7	TRBV18	-	TRBD1	TGTGCCAGCTCACCTATTTCCAGGGGGCGCGACGAGCAGTACTTC	CASSPISRGRDEQYF
TRBJ1-2	TRBV5-1	-	-	TGCGCCAGCAGCTCCGATGTGCGAGCGAGGTACACCTTC	CASSSDVRARYTF
TRBJ2-7	TRBV7-9	-	TRBD1	TGTGCCAGCAGCATCGGACAGGGAATCTACGAGCAGTACTTC	CASSIGQGIYEQYF
TRBJ2-5	TRBV7-9	-	TRBD1	TGTGCCAGCAGCCAAGAACAGGGGGCGAGTGGAGAGACCCAGTACTTC	CASSQEQGASGETQYF
TRBJ2-7	TRBV28	once	TRBD1	TGTGCCAGCAGTTTAGGGGACAGGGGTTGGGGCGAGCAGTACTTC	CASSLGDRGWGEQYF
TRBJ1-6	TRBV28	-	-	TGTGCCAGCGGTTCGGCAGCGTCTAATTCACCCCTCCACTTT	CASGSAASNSPLHF
TRBJ1-2	TRBV12-5	-	-	TGTGCTAGTGGCTTCGACAGGCTATATGGCTACACCTTC	CASGFDRLYGYTF
TRBJ2-7	TRBV4-2	once	-	TGTGCCAGCAGCTACAGGACGGAGGGTTCCTACGAGCAGTACTTC	CASSYRTEGSYEQYF
TRBJ2-1	TRBV7-9	-	TRBD2	TGTGCCAGCAGCCGAACTAGCGGGGGAGACAATGAGCAGTTCTTC	CASSRTSGGDNEQFF
TRBJ2-7	TRBV29-1	once	-	TGCAGCGTTGTTAGGAGTGGGTATTCCTACGAGCAGTACTTC	CSVVRSGYSYEQYF
TRBJ1-2	TRBV5-1	-	TRBD1	TGCGCCAGCAGCCCACAGGGACAGGGGAGCGGCTACACCTTC	CASSPQGQGSGYTF
TRBJ2-4	TRBV6-1	-	TRBD2	TGTGCCAGCAGTGAAGTCCCCGGGGGGGCGCTTGGCATTCAGTACTTC	CASSEVPGGALGIQYF
TRBJ2-7	TRBV7-9	few	TRBD1	TGTGCCAGCAGCGGGGGACAGGGGGCAAGAGAGCAGTACTTC	CASSGGQGAREQYF
TRBJ2-7	TRBV4-1	-	TRBD2	TGCGCCAGCAGCCAGGAACCGGGACTAGCTGCCGAGCAGTACTTC	CASSQEPGLAAEQYF
TRBJ2-7	TRBV28	few	TRBD2	TGTGCCAGCAATTTAGCGGGGGGGGTTGGGGAGCAGTACTTC	CASNLAGGVGEQYF
TRBJ2-7	TRBV18	-	-	TGTGCCAGCTCACCACCGTCAGGCCCCAACTCCTACGAGCAGTACTTC	CASSPPSGPNSYEQYF